This TCR beta chain was documented in a study of blood T cell repertoires in COVID-19. Study context: Whether acute or convalescent, the COVID-19 samples came from the United States, Italy and Spain.

Participants were aged about 18 to 100 years from about two dozen US areas. This CDR3 comprises 17 residues. CDR1 is SGHTA and CDR2 is FQGTGA in the germline V gene. The junction had 13 bases not matched to a gene; V was cut back by 5 bases and J by 5 bases. Authors' analysis steps: Researchers report that nucleated cell counts were estimated from reference gene primer amplification. Method: immunoSEQ multiplex PCR; TCRdb's copy keeps in-frame clones and lacks some. V and J calls and clone size are those listed in that table; D and trimming were worked out from the DNA. The data hold about 180,000 clones, with approximately 92% observed a single time.

The sequence came from a woman aged 40 to 50 with acute COVID-19. Sample: PBMCs or T cells enriched from blood (not recorded which). The J gene is TRBJ2-2, the V gene TRBV7-3; 8 bases are shared with TRBD2. The CDR3 DNA reads TGTGCCAGCAGCCCCTACCGGGGGGGAGTTAAAACCGGGGAGCTGTTTTTT. It encodes CASSPYRGGVKTGELFF.